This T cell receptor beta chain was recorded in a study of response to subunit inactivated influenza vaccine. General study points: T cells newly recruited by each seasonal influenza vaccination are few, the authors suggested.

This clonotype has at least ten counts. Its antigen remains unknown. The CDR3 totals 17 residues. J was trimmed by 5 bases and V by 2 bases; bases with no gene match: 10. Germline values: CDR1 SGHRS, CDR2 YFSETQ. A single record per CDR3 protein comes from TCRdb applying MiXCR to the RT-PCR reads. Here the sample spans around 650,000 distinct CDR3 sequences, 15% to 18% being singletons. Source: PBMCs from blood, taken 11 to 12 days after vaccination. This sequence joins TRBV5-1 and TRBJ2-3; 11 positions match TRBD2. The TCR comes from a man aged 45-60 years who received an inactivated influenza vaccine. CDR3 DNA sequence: TGCGCCAGCAGCTTTGGGCTAACTAGCGGGAGAGAAGATACGCAGTATTTT. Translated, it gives CASSFGLTSGREDTQYF.